The entry below describes one T cell receptor beta chain. The record originates from a study of blood T cell repertoires in COVID-19. As for the study in general: The analysed material was cDNA or gDNA that came from T cells, B-cell-depleted T cells, or PBMCs.

Trimming removed 6 bases from V and 0 bases from J, with 8 bases in between. The CDR3 contains 13 residues. Germline-derived CDR1 and CDR2 are SEHNR and FQNEAQ (reference sequence). Study processing details: Using reference gene primer amplification, nucleated cell counts were estimated. The data were produced by immunoSEQ multiplex PCR, yet TCRdb's version contains in-frame clones alone and is incomplete. The V and J calls and the clone size are those of that table, but D and trimming were determined from the DNA. The data hold some 700,000 clones, with about 90% observed a single time. This TCR was recovered from a woman under 30 with acute or convalescent COVID-19. The sequenced sample was peripheral blood. The gene calls are TRBV7-9 and TRBJ1-1; possible D gene TRBD1, 6 bases. The CDR3 is CASRHRVNTEAFF. The DNA for the CDR3 is TGTGCCAGCAGGCACAGGGTGAACACTGAAGCTTTCTTT.